This T cell receptor (beta chain) came from a study of T-cell reconstitution after alpha-beta-depleted transplantation in children. This clonotype was seen at least ten times. The library targeted TCRbeta and was prepared with unique molecular identifiers. In TCRdb, the PCR reads were re-called with MiXCR into one record per CDR3 protein. The table includes 200,000 to 250,000 distinct CDR3 sequences, about 11% detected once. This CDR3 has 15 residues. Unmatched junction bases numbered 11, after V lost 8 bases and J lost 8 bases. CDR1 MNHEY and CDR2 SMNVEV come from the germline V gene (reference sequence).

The receptor was derived from a human donor who donated a stem cell graft to a child with acute lymphoblastic leukemia. The material sequenced was PBMCs from the stem cell graft donor, taken from the stem cell graft. The chain couples TRBV27 to TRBJ2-1; TRBD1 matches 11 bases. The CDR3 DNA follows: TGTGCCAGCCGAGATGGACAGGGGGCGATATATGAGCAGTTCTTC. Translated: CASRDGQGAIYEQFF.